The entry below describes one T cell receptor (beta chain). Its specificity is not known. This record belongs to a study of CD8+ T cells in alopecia areata. Trimming took off 3 bases at V and 3 bases at J, with 12 bases between the two ends. This CDR3 region has 15 residues. Per the germline V gene, CDR1 is MRHNA and CDR2 is SNTAGT. Patients with alopecia areata provided lesional scalp punch biopsies as well as peripheral blood. Sorting separated CD4+ and CD8+ T cells out of PBMCs. Extraction and reverse transcription of RNA yielded cDNA as the sequencing template. The protocol was immunoSEQ multiplex PCR, while the TCRdb copy is restricted to in-frame clones and leaves out a portion. The sample records some 120,000 clones, roughly 58% being singletons. The study's findings and limits: Normal skin contains resident alphabeta T cells, and these are also sequenced in scalp samples. Mice showed TCR sharing more clearly than patients did, possibly owing to HLA.

This specimen was CD4+ T cells sorted from blood, taken at week 0. The TCR comes from a human donor with alopecia areata. V and J are TRBV6-4 and TRBJ2-1; D possibly corresponds to TRBD1 (6 bases). As DNA, the CDR3 is TGTGCCAGCAGTGATTCGACAGGTAACTACAATGAGCAGTTCTTC. Residues: CASSDSTGNYNEQFF.